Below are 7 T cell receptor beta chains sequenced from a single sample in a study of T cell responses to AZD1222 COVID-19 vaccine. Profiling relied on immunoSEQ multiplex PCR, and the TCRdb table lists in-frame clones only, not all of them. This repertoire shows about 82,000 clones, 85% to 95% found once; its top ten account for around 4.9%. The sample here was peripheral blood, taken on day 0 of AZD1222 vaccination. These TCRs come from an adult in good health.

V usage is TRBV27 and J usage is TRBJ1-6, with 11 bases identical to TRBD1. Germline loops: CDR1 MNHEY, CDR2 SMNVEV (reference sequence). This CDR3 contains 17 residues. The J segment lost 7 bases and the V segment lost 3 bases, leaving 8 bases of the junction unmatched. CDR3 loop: CASSFTGTGGKNSPLHF. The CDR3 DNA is TGTGCCAGCAGTTTTACCGGGACAGGGGGGAAAAATTCACCCCTCCACTTT.

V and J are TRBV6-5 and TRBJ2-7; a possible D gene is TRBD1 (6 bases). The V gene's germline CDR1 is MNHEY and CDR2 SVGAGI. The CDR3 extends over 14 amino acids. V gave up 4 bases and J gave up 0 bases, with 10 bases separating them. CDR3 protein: CASSSATGSYEQYF. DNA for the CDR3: TGTGCCAGCAGTTCCGCGACAGGCTCCTACGAGCAGTACTTC.

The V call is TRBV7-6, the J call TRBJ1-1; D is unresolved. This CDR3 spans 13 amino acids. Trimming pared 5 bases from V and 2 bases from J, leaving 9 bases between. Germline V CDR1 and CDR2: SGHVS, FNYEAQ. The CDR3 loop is CASSLRANTEAFF. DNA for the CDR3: TGTGCCAGCAGCCTCAGAGCTAACACTGAAGCTTTCTTT.

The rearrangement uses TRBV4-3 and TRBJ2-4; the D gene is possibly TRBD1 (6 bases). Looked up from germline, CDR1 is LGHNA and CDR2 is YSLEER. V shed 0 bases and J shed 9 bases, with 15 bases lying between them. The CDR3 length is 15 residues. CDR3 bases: TGCGCCAGCAGCCAAGACACAGGGAATAGGGGCATTCAGTACTTC. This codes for CASSQDTGNRGIQYF.

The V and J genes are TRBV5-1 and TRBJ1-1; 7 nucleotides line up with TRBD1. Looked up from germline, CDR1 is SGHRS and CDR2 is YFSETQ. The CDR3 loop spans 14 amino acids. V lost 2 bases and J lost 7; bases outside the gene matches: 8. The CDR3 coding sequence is TGCGCCAGCAGCTTAGGGGGCGCCTATAGTGAAGCTTTCTTT. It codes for CASSLGGAYSEAFF.

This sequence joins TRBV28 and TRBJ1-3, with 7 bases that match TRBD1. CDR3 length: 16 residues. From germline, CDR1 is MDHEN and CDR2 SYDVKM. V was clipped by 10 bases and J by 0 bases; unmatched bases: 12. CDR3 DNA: TGTGCCACCTATAGATCGAACAGGGGCTCTGGAAACACCATATATTTT. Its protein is CATYRSNRGSGNTIYF.

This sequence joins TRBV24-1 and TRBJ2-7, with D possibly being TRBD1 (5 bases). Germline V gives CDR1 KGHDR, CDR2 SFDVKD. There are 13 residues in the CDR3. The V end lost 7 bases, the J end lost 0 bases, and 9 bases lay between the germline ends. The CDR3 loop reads CATRTTVSYEQYF. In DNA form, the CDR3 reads TGTGCCACCAGAACGACAGTCTCCTACGAGCAGTACTTC.